This T cell receptor (beta chain) was sequenced for a study of T-cell reconstitution after alpha-beta-depleted transplantation in children. Study findings and constraints: Surviving recipient T cells and thymic progenitors underlay high day-60 TCRbeta diversity in some patients. In patients about two months after transplant, alpha-beta T cells reportedly arose from several hundred expanded graft clones. When one year had passed after transplant, most T-cell counts and diversity came from newly produced T cells.

Unique molecular identifiers were used in preparing the TCRbeta library. TCRdb used MiXCR to reprocess the PCR reads, holding one entry per CDR3 protein. There are about 830,000 distinct CDR3 sequences in the sample; around 17% occur only once, and roughly 4.8% lies in the top ten. Trimming removed 3 bases from V and 4 bases from J; junction bases left unmatched: 7. The CDR3 is 16 residues long. CDR1 and CDR2 from the germline V gene are LNHNV and YYDKDF (reference sequence). Notes on this clonotype: As yet, its antigen is unknown.

This receptor was taken from a male patient under 18 who had a stem cell transplant for acute lymphoblastic leukemia, so the T cells may come from the graft donor. The chain uses TRBV15 and TRBJ2-3, with 10 bases identical to TRBD1. The sample in question was PBMCs, mostly from graft donor cells, obtained 360 days after TCRalphabeta/CD19-depleted stem cell transplant. The CDR3 protein is CATSSLDRGHSDTQYF. Written as DNA, the CDR3 is TGTGCCACCAGCAGCCTAGACAGGGGGCATTCAGATACGCAGTATTTT.